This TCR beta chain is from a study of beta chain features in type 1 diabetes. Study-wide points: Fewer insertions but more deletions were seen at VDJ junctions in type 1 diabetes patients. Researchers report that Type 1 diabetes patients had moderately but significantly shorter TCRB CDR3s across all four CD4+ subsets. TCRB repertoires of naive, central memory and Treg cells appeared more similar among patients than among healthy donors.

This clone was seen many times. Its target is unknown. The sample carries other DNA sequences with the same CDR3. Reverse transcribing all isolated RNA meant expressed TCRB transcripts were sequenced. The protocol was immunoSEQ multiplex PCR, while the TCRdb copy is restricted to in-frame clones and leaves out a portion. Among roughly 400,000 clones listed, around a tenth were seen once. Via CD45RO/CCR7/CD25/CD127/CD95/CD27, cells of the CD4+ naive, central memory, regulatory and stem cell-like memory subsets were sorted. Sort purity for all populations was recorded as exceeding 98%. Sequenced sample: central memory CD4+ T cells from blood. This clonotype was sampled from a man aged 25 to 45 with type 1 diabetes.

Here the CDR3 reads CASSLTGGGQPQHF. In nucleotides, the CDR3 is TGTGCCAGCAGCTTAACGGGCGGCGGTCAGCCCCAGCATTTT. The V gene is TRBV7-9, the J gene TRBJ1-5; D ambiguous. The CDR3 consists of 14 residues. Germline CDR1 SEHNR, CDR2 FQNEAQ (reference sequence). V dropped 2 bases and J dropped 6 bases, with 11 bases sitting between them.